These 10 T cell receptor beta chains came from one sample sequenced in a study of CD8 T cells in ankylosing spondylitis. TCRdb reanalysed the 5' RACE reads using MiXCR and keeps one entry per CDR3 protein. The sample lists roughly 130,000 distinct CDR3 sequences; about 6.5% were seen once. Material: blood, either unsorted or a sorted T cell fraction (not recorded which). All receptors come from a male donor with ankylosing spondylitis or in good health (not recorded which).

This clonotype was counted at least ten times. The rearrangement joins TRBV5-5 to TRBJ1-3; D unresolved. CDR1 SGHKS and CDR2 YYEKEE come from the germline V gene (reference sequence). There are 15 residues in the CDR3. V lost 4 bases, J lost 2 bases, and 13 bases lay in between. The CDR3 loop is CASSTPQRPGNTIYF. The CDR3 region has the DNA TGTGCCAGCAGCACGCCGCAGCGCCCTGGAAACACCATATATTTT.

This clonotype was observed many times. The genes are TRBV7-9 and TRBJ1-5, with 7 bases that match TRBD1. CDR3 length equals 13 residues. Unmatched junction bases numbered 5, after V lost 5 bases and J lost 7 bases. The germline gives CDR1 SEHNR, CDR2 FQNEAQ (reference sequence). The CDR3 protein is CASSAQGGQPQHF. The CDR3 coding sequence is TGTGCCAGCAGCGCTCAGGGGGGGCAGCCCCAGCATTTT. Supplemented by reference TRBV7-9 and TRBJ1-5, the full variable domain reads DTGVSQNPRHKITKRGQNVTFRCDPISEHNRLYWYRQTLGQGPEFLTYFQNEAQLEKSRLLSDRFSAERPKGSFSTLEIQRTEQGDSAMYLCASSAQGGQPQHFGDGTRLSIL.

Many counts were recorded for this clonotype. The chain joins TRBV20-1 to TRBJ2-5; 11 positions match TRBD1. The germline V gene has CDR1 DFQATT and CDR2 SNEGSKA (reference sequence). The CDR3 loop spans 11 amino acids. CDR3 region: CRGQGGETQYF. The DNA for the CDR3 is TGCAGGGGACAGGGGGGCGAGACCCAGTACTTC.

Ten or more counts support this clonotype. The chain carries TRBV12-3 or TRBV12-4 and TRBJ1-3, with a possible D match to TRBD1 (6 bases). Deletions cut 4 bases from V and 3 bases from J, with 7 bases between. This CDR3 spans 13 amino acids. The CDR3 here is CASSWDIGNTIYF. The CDR3 nucleotides are TGTGCCAGCAGTTGGGACATTGGAAACACCATATATTTT.

The V gene is TRBV20-1, the J gene TRBJ2-7, with D perhaps TRBD1 (6 bases). The germline V gene encodes CDR1 DFQATT and CDR2 SNEGSKA (reference sequence). The CDR3 extends over 15 amino acids. Between the trimmed V and J ends, which lost 1 base and 4 bases, there was a span of 17 bases. The CDR3 DNA is TGCAGTGCTAGAGGGGAAGGGGGACCAGGGTACGAGCAGTACTTC. Translated: CSARGEGGPGYEQYF.

This chain joins TRBV20-1 and TRBJ1-1, with no clear D. The germline CDR1 and CDR2 sequences are DFQATT and SNEGSKA (reference sequence). There are 15 residues in the CDR3. With 3 bases removed from V and 1 base from J, the gap between germline ends came to 15 bases. The CDR3 DNA is TGCAGTGCTAGGGAGGGTCTCCGACGGAACACTGAAGCTTTCTTT. Its protein product is CSAREGLRRNTEAFF.

This clonotype appeared many times. The J gene is TRBJ2-2, the V gene TRBV20-1; no clear D. CDR3 length equals 13 residues. The germline gives CDR1 DFQATT, CDR2 SNEGSKA (reference sequence). Trimming pared 0 bases from V and 4 bases from J, leaving 6 bases between. CDR3 region: CSARDGLTGELFF. The DNA of the CDR3 is TGCAGTGCTAGAGATGGCCTCACCGGGGAGCTGTTTTTT.

At least ten counts were recorded for this clonotype. The CDR3 coding sequence is TGTGCCAGCAGCGTCGAGTGGGAGGGTGAAGCTTTCTTT. Its protein is CASSVEWEGEAFF. The chain uses TRBV7-9 and TRBJ1-1; D gene unclear. Germline V gene sequence: CDR1 SEHNR, CDR2 FQNEAQ (reference sequence). The germline V and J ends were trimmed by 5 bases and 7 bases, with 14 bases remaining between them. This CDR3 has 13 residues.

This clonotype was recorded at least ten times. The V gene is TRBV5-1, the J gene TRBJ1-6; TRBD1 agrees at 9 bases. V was pared by 0 bases and J by 3 bases, with 1 base of the junction left unmatched. The CDR3 totals 16 residues. Germline V gives CDR1 SGHRS, CDR2 YFSETQ. The DNA for the CDR3 is TGCGCCAGCAGCTTGGAGGGACAGGGCTATAATTCACCCCTCCACTTT. Its protein is CASSLEGQGYNSPLHF.

This clonotype was seen ten or more times. V usage is TRBV5-1 and J usage is TRBJ2-5; no clear D gene. The CDR3 runs to 15 residues. Deletions cut 0 bases from V and 1 base from J, with 10 bases between. Germline loops: CDR1 SGHRS, CDR2 YFSETQ. The CDR3 loop is CASSLETGGQETQYF. The CDR3 DNA reads TGCGCCAGCAGCTTGGAGACCGGCGGCCAAGAGACCCAGTACTTC. Looking up the rest from reference TRBV5-1 and TRBJ2-5 gives the full variable domain: KAGVTQTPRYLIKTRGQQVTLSCSPISGHRSVSWYQQTPGQGLQFLFEYFSETQRNKGNFPGRFSGRQFSNSRSEMNVSTLELGDSALYLCASSLETGGQETQYFGPGTRLLVL.